This T cell receptor (beta chain) is drawn from a study of beta chain features in type 1 diabetes. The overall study: Patients and healthy donors were similar in age, gender and cell yields. Over all samples combined, some 99,000,000 sorted cells were examined.

Cells sorted by CD45RO/CCR7/CD25/CD127/CD95/CD27 comprised CD4+ naive, central memory, regulatory and stem cell-like memory cells. Broader study findings: PCR might pick shorter templates more often, in the same way for patients and controls. Shorter TCRB CDR3s, moderately but significantly so, marked every one of the four CD4+ subsets in Type 1 diabetes patients.

Comment on this clone: Antigen specificity is unknown.

The CDR3 runs 13 residues. Trimming stripped 6 bases from V and 3 bases from J, with 14 bases between. The germline V gene encodes CDR1 SQVTM and CDR2 ANQGSEA. Sequencing targeted expressed TCRB transcripts, as all isolated RNA had been reverse transcribed. Here immunoSEQ multiplex PCR was the method, and the copy in TCRdb shows in-frame clones only, minus some. Of fewer than 300,000 clones in the sample, around 21% were seen once. This receptor was obtained from a woman in her thirties or forties with type 1 diabetes. The chain recombines TRBV29-1 with TRBJ1-1; D perhaps matches TRBD1 (5 bases). Input material: naive CD4+ T cells from blood. This CDR3 reads CSVRTGGDTEAFF. The CDR3 region has the DNA TGCAGCGTGCGAACTGGGGGGGACACTGAAGCTTTCTTT.